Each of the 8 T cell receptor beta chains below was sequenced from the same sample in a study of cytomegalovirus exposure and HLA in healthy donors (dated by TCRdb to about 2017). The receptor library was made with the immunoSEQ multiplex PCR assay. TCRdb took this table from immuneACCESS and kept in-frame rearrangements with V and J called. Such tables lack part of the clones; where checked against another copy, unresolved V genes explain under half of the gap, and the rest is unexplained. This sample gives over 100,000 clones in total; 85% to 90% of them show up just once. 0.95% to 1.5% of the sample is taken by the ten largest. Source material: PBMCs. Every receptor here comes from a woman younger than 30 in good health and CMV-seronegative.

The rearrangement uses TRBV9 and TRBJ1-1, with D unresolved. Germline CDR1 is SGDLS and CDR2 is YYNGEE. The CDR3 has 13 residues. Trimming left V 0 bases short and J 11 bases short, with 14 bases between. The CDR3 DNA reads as TGTGCCAGCAGCGTAGAAGCCCGGGGAGGGGCTTTCTTT. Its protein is CASSVEARGGAFF.

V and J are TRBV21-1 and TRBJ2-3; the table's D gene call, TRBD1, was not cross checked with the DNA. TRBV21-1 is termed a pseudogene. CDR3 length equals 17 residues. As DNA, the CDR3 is TGTGCCAGCAGCAGCTTCGGGACAGGGGTTTTCGCAGATACGCAGTATTTT. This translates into CASSSFGTGVFADTQYF.

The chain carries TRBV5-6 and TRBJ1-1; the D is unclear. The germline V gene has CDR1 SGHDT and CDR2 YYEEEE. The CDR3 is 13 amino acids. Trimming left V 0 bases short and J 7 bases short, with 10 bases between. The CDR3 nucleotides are TGTGCCAGCAGCTTGGGCCCGGGTTATGAAGCTTTCTTT. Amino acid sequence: CASSLGPGYEAFF.

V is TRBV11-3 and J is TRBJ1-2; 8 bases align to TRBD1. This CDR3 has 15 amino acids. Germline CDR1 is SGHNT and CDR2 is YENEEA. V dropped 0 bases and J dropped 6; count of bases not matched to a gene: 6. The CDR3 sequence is CASSLDSTGGHGYTF. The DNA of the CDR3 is TGTGCCAGCAGCTTAGATTCAACAGGGGGGCATGGCTACACCTTC. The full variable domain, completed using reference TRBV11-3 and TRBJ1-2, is EAGVVQSPRYKIIEKKQPVAFWCNPISGHNTLYWYLQNLGQGPELLIRYENEEAVDDSQLPKDRFSAERLKGVDSTLKIQPAELGDSAVYLCASSLDSTGGHGYTFGSGTRLTVV.

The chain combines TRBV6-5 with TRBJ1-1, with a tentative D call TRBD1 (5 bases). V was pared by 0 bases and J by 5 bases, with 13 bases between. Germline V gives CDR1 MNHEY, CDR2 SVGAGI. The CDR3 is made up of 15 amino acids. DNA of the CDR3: TGTGCCAGCAGTTACTCTTCTGGGGGAGGAACTGAAGCTTTCTTT. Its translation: CASSYSSGGGTEAFF.

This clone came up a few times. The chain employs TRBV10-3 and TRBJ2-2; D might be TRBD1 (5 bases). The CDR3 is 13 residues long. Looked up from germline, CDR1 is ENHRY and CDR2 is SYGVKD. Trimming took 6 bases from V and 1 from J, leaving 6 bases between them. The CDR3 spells CAIRQENTGELFF. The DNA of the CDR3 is TGTGCCATCAGACAGGAGAACACCGGGGAGCTGTTTTTT.

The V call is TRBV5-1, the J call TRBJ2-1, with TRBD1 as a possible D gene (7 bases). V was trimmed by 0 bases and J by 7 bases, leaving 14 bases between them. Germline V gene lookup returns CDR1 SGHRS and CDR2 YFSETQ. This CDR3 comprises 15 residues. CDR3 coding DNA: TGCGCCAGCAGCTTGGGAGGGGGCCGGGGGAATGAGCAGTTCTTC. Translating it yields CASSLGGGRGNEQFF.

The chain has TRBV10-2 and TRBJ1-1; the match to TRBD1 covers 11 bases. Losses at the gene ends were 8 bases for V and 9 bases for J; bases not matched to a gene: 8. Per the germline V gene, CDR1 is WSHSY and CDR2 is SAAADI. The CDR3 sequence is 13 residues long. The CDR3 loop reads CASGGQGAQQAFF. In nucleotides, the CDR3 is TGCGCCAGCGGAGGACAGGGGGCGCAACAAGCTTTCTTT.